Listed here are 7 T cell receptor beta chains from one sample, sequenced in a study of T cell responses to AZD1222 COVID-19 vaccine. Some clones are missing from TCRdb's copy, which holds only in-frame ones; the method was immunoSEQ multiplex PCR. This sample has roughly 60,000 clones, with roughly 80% found just once. The sequencing used peripheral blood, collected 28 days after the second AZD1222 dose. The source is an adult who received the AZD1222 COVID-19 vaccine.

The chain has TRBV30 and TRBJ1-6; a possible D gene is TRBD1 (5 bases). V lost 3 bases to trimming and J lost 8 bases, with 14 bases between them. Germline CDR1 reads GTSNPN; CDR2 reads SVGIG (reference sequence). CDR3 length: 14 residues. CDR3 in amino acids: CAWSGAQYDSPLHF. CDR3 bases: TGTGCCTGGAGCGGGGCGCAGTACGATTCACCCCTCCACTTT.

The chain links TRBV9 to TRBJ2-2; TRBD1 matches 8 bases. Germline V gene sequence: CDR1 SGDLS, CDR2 YYNGEE. After removal of 4 bases from V and 6 bases from J, the junction contained 11 bases not matched to a gene. The CDR3 spans 16 residues. The CDR3 region has the DNA TGTGCCAGCAGCCCGGCGACAGGGGCGACACCCGGGGAGCTGTTTTTT. This encodes CASSPATGATPGELFF.

The J gene is TRBJ1-2, the V gene TRBV18; TRBD1 matches at 7 bases. The CDR3 consists of 14 residues. With 0 bases clipped from V and 4 bases from J, the junction kept 2 bases outside the gene matches. Germline values: CDR1 KGHSH, CDR2 LQKENI. The CDR3: CASSPPTGSYGYTF. The CDR3 nucleotides read TGTGCCAGCTCACCACCGACAGGGAGCTATGGCTACACCTTC.

This clone has just one count. This chain joins TRBV2 and TRBJ2-2, with 8 nucleotides matching TRBD1. Germline V CDR1 and CDR2: SNHLY, FYNNEI. There are 14 residues in the CDR3. Unmatched junction bases numbered 1, after V lost 6 bases and J lost 1 base. The CDR3 loop is CASRGTGNTGELFF. The CDR3 DNA follows: TGTGCCAGCAGAGGGACAGGGAACACCGGGGAGCTGTTTTTT.

The J gene is TRBJ1-4, the V gene TRBV6-1; D gene unclear. Per germline, CDR1 MNHNS and CDR2 SASEGT. The CDR3 runs 16 residues. Trimming removed 2 bases from V and 7 bases from J, with 17 bases in between. The CDR3 DNA reads as TGTGCCAGCAGTGAAAGTAGGGCAGTAGCTTCTGAAAAACTGTTTTTT. Translation gives CASSESRAVASEKLFF.

The table lists this clone with many counts. The rearrangement joins TRBV14 to TRBJ1-2; D gene unclear. This CDR3 has 16 residues. CDR1 is SGHDN, CDR2 FVKESK, per germline. Trimming removed 0 bases from V and 6 bases from J, with 17 bases in between. CDR3 protein: CASSQDSSRGRDGYTF. The DNA for the CDR3 is TGTGCCAGCAGCCAAGATTCTTCCCGGGGAAGGGATGGCTACACCTTC. The variable domain in full, completed from reference TRBV14 and TRBJ1-2, reads EAGVTQFPSHSVIEKGQTVTLRCDPISGHDNLYWYRRVMGKEIKFLLHFVKESKQDESGMPNNRFLAERTGGTYSTLKVQPAELEDSGVYFCASSQDSSRGRDGYTFGSGTRLTVV.

The rearrangement links TRBV7-9 to TRBJ1-1; D is possibly TRBD1 (5 bases). The CDR3 runs 13 residues. CDR1 and CDR2 (germline): SEHNR, FQNEAQ (reference sequence). V was trimmed by 11 bases and J by 3 bases, leaving 16 bases between them. CDR3 sequence (DNA): TGTGCCGGGGCCGGGGGGTCTTACACTGAAGCTTTCTTT. Its translation: CAGAGGSYTEAFF. The variable domain in full, completed from reference TRBV7-9 and TRBJ1-1, reads DTGVSQNPRHKITKRGQNVTFRCDPISEHNRLYWYRQTLGQGPEFLTYFQNEAQLEKSRLLSDRFSAERPKGSFSTLEIQRTEQGDSAMYLCAGAGGSYTEAFFGQGTRLTVV.